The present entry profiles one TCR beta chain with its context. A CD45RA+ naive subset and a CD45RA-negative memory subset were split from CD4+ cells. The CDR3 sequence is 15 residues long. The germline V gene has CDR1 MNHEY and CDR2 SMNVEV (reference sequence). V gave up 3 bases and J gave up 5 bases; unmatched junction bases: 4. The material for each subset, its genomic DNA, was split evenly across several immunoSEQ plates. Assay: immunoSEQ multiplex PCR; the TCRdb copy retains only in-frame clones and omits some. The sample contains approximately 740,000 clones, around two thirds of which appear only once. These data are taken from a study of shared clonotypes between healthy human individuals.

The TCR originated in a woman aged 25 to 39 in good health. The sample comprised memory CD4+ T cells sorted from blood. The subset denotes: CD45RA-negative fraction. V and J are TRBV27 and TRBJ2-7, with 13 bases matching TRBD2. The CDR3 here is CASSLTSGRFHEQYF. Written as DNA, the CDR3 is TGTGCCAGCAGTTTGACTAGCGGGAGGTTCCACGAGCAGTACTTC.